This TCR beta chain is from a study of cytomegalovirus exposure and HLA in healthy donors. General study findings and limits: An Asian-associated ancestry cluster reportedly showed fewer N-insertions than the approximately 700-donor mean in a later analysis. Reported performance of the classifier showed diagnosis of cytomegalovirus status with high specificity and sensitivity. Analysis performed later showed TCR beta chains linked to HLA being more clonally expanded than equally common others.

This clone was seen a few times. What it binds is unknown. One end of the junction varies from germline; a read error may be responsible. Primers: 60 Vbeta forward and 13 Jbeta reverse. Data came from immunoSEQ multiplex PCR; TCRdb stores just in-frame clones and leaves some out. The repertoire holds 95,000 to 150,000 clones, with approximately 80% as singletons. The CDR3 length is 14 residues. CDR1 is SQVTM and CDR2 is ANQGSEA in the germline V gene. The sequenced sample consisted of PBMCs. The rearrangement links TRBV29-1 to TRBJ2-6, with 7 bases fitting TRBD1. The source of this sequence is a man in his thirties or forties in good health and CMV-seropositive. CDR3 sequence reads: CSAGDRAGANGLTF. CDR3 DNA sequence: TGCAGCGCCGGAGACAGGGCAGGGGCCAACGGCCTGACTTTC. Together with reference TRBV29-1 and TRBJ2-6, the CDR3 gives the full variable domain: SAVISQKPSRDICQRGTSLTIQCQVDSQVTMMFWYRQQPGQSLTLIATANQGSEATYESGFVIDKFPISRPNLTFSTLTVSNMSPEDSSIYLCSAGDRAGANGLTFGAGSRLTVL.